The source of this T cell receptor (beta chain) is a study of blood T cell repertoires in COVID-19. Assay: immunoSEQ multiplex PCR; the TCRdb copy retains only in-frame clones and omits some. The sample consists of fewer than 350,000 clones, around 90% of them appearing once. Germline-derived CDR1 and CDR2 are SGHDN and FVKESK. There are 13 residues in the CDR3. The V end was cut by 0 bases, the J end by 2 bases, with 5 bases between. The chain couples TRBV14 to TRBJ2-7; no firm D call. This receptor was taken from a woman in her 30s with COVID-19, enrolled during active disease. Material for sequencing was peripheral blood. Here the CDR3 DNA reads TGTGCCAGCAGCCAAGACCTTACCTACGAGCAGTACTTC. It encodes CASSQDLTYEQYF.